The 18 T cell receptor beta chains reported below all come from one sample, sequenced in a study of identical twins (dated by TCRdb to 2016 to 2018). The method behind the library was 5' RACE. Sequencing took place on an Illumina HiSeq 2000. The raw public data were reprocessed by TCRdb itself: fastp quality trimming at Q25, MiXCR clonotype calling, in-frame beta chains only. Duplicate CDR3 protein sequences are folded into a single record with the most common DNA and genes. This sample is represented by some 1,700,000 distinct CDR3 sequences; under 35% of them were singletons. The ten largest clonotypes hold more than 0.25% of the sample. Sequencing was performed on cord blood. All receptors come from a newborn girl in good health.

This clonotype appeared a few times. For the CDR3, the DNA is TGTGCCACCAGCAGAGGTAGGGGGCGAGGCACAGATACGCAGTATTTT. Residues: CATSRGRGRGTDTQYF. The chain recombines TRBV15 with TRBJ2-3, with TRBD1 identical over 7 bases. V was pared by 1 base and J by 1 base, with 5 bases of the junction left unmatched. The CDR3 is made up of 16 amino acids. The germline V gene encodes CDR1 LNHNV and CDR2 YYDKDF (reference sequence).

The J gene is TRBJ1-2, the V gene TRBV7-2; 8 nucleotides line up with TRBD1. J gave up 13 bases and V 2 bases, and 6 bases lay outside the gene matches. The germline CDR1 and CDR2 sequences are SGHTA and FQGNSA. CDR3 length: 12 residues. In nucleotides, the CDR3 is TGTGCCAGCAGCTTAATTAGCAGGGGGCTCACCTTC. As protein: CASSLISRGLTF.

The chain joins TRBV27 to TRBJ2-1; 10 nucleotides match TRBD2. The CDR3 has 17 residues. The germline gives CDR1 MNHEY, CDR2 SMNVEV (reference sequence). Losses at the gene ends were 5 bases for V and 6 bases for J; bases not matched to a gene: 13. CDR3 nucleotides: TGTGCCAGCAGTCCAGACCGACTAGCGGGCAAGGTCAATGAGCAGTTCTTC. As protein: CASSPDRLAGKVNEQFF.

This clonotype was observed at least ten times. The gene calls are TRBV7-8 and TRBJ2-3; weak D call: TRBD2 (6 bases). V lost 4 bases and J lost 0, with 11 bases in between. Germline V gives CDR1 SGHVS, CDR2 FQNEAQ. The CDR3 totals 15 residues. The CDR3 loop reads CASSSGLSSTDTQYF. CDR3 nucleotides: TGTGCCAGCAGCTCGGGACTGTCTAGCACAGATACGCAGTATTTT.

CDR3 residues: CAISGALLTIGAYSNQPQHF. DNA for the CDR3: TGTGCCATCAGTGGGGCCCTATTGACAATAGGGGCCTATAGCAATCAGCCCCAGCATTTT. The gene calls are TRBV10-3 and TRBJ1-5; weak D call: TRBD1 (5 bases). Trimming stripped 4 bases from V and 0 bases from J, with 25 bases between. CDR3 length: 20 residues. CDR1 is ENHRY, CDR2 SYGVKD, per germline.

The rearrangement uses TRBV14 and TRBJ2-3, with no clear D. V was cut by 1 base and J by 2 bases, with 16 bases left in between. The CDR3 is 17 amino acids. CDR1 and CDR2 from the germline V gene are SGHDN and FVKESK. The CDR3 nucleotides read TGTGCCAGCAGCCAAGCCCTAGGCCCGGCTTCCACAGATACGCAGTATTTT. It codes for CASSQALGPASTDTQYF.

The chain links TRBV20-1 to TRBJ1-1, with D hard to call. The CDR3 extends over 16 amino acids. The germline CDR1 and CDR2 sequences are DFQATT and SNEGSKA (reference sequence). Trimming removed 6 bases at V and 1 base at J, with 21 bases between. CDR3 nucleotide sequence: TGCAGTGCCCCCGAGGATAAGTGGGGTCCGAACACTGAAGCTTTCTTT. Translated: CSAPEDKWGPNTEAFF.

This chain connects TRBV4-1 to TRBJ2-1; TRBD2 matches at 7 bases. The CDR3 spans 17 residues. Germline CDR1 is MGHRA and CDR2 is YSYEKL. Trimming took 1 base from V and 2 from J; bases not matched to a gene: 8. This chain's CDR3 is CASSQVSAGRPYNEQFF. CDR3 nucleotide sequence: TGCGCCAGCAGCCAAGTGTCAGCGGGACGACCCTACAATGAGCAGTTCTTC.

The CDR3: CSAHGLAGWFYEQYF. Here the CDR3 DNA reads TGCAGTGCCCACGGACTAGCGGGGTGGTTCTACGAGCAGTACTTC. The chain is built from TRBV20-1 and TRBJ2-7, with TRBD2 matching over 12 bases. Germline V gene lookup returns CDR1 DFQATT and CDR2 SNEGSKA (reference sequence). The CDR3 covers 15 residues. V was pared by 6 bases and J by 3 bases, with 9 bases of the junction left unmatched.

This clonotype has only a few counts. The rearrangement joins TRBV12-3 or TRBV12-4 to TRBJ2-1; 12 bases are a match to TRBD2. This CDR3 comprises 13 residues. V lost 6 bases and J lost 9; bases outside the gene matches: 3. The CDR3: CASRLAGGAEQFF. The CDR3 nucleotides read TGTGCCAGCAGGCTAGCGGGGGGGGCTGAGCAGTTCTTC.

As to this clonotype: A much larger clone sits a single nucleotide away, making a read error possible. The chain joins TRBV6-1 to TRBJ2-7, with 10 bases lining up with TRBD2. Germline CDR1 MNHNS, CDR2 SASEGT. V trimming: 4 bases; J trimming: 2 bases; junction bases outside the gene matches: 8. The CDR3 has 16 amino acids. The CDR3 region has the DNA TGTGCCAGCAGTGCCTCTGGACTAGCGGAAGCCTACGAGCAGTACTTC. Translating it yields CASSASGLAEAYEQYF.

This clonotype was seen a few times. The J gene is TRBJ1-5, the V gene TRBV25-1; 9 bases line up with TRBD1. Per the germline V gene, CDR1 is MGHDK and CDR2 is SYGVNS. The length of the CDR3 is 16 residues. J was trimmed by 3 bases and V by 3 bases; bases with no gene match: 6. CDR3 region: CASSDERQGDNQPQHF. The CDR3 DNA sequence: TGTGCCAGCAGTGATGAGAGACAGGGGGACAATCAGCCCCAGCATTTT.

In its sample, this clonotype was seen a few times. The rearrangement links TRBV5-1 to TRBJ1-4; 9 nucleotides match TRBD1. Unmatched junction bases numbered 3, after V lost 5 bases and J lost 4 bases. Germline values: CDR1 SGHRS, CDR2 YFSETQ. The CDR3 runs 14 residues. The CDR3 protein is CASRWDRDNEKLFF. CDR3 bases: TGCGCCAGCAGGTGGGACAGGGATAATGAAAAACTGTTTTTT.

This chain connects TRBV7-6 to TRBJ2-3, with D possibly being TRBD1 or TRBD2 (6 bases each). Germline V gene lookup returns CDR1 SGHVS and CDR2 FNYEAQ. The V gene lost 4 bases and the J gene lost 2 bases, with 16 bases spanning the gap. CDR3 length: 16 residues. The CDR3 protein is CASSSLTRGATDTQYF. As DNA, the CDR3 is TGTGCCAGCAGCTCCTTGACTAGGGGGGCCACAGATACGCAGTATTTT.

The genes are TRBV3-1 and TRBJ2-1, with TRBD2 matching 7 bases. The ends lost 1 base at V and 2 bases at J; junction bases unmatched: 5. The CDR3 spans 16 residues. From germline, CDR1 is LGHDT and CDR2 YNNKEL (reference sequence). The CDR3 reads CASSQGTSVTYNEQFF. DNA for the CDR3: TGTGCCAGCAGCCAAGGTACTAGCGTAACCTACAATGAGCAGTTCTTC.

The chain recombines TRBV11-2 with TRBJ2-3; TRBD2 aligns across 8 bases. The CDR3 has 16 residues. CDR1 is SGHAT, CDR2 FQNNGV, per germline. Unmatched junction bases numbered 12, after V lost 4 bases and J lost 6 bases. DNA for the CDR3: TGTGCCAGCAGCTCTCGCCTGGCGGGGGGTATGGATACGCAGTATTTT. It yields the protein CASSSRLAGGMDTQYF.

This clonotype was counted a few times. The chain combines TRBV27 with TRBJ2-1; 13 bases agree with TRBD2. Losses at the gene ends were 2 bases for V and 2 bases for J; bases not matched to a gene: 6. Germline CDR1 and CDR2: MNHEY and SMNVEV (reference sequence). This CDR3 contains 18 residues. This CDR3 is CASSLLRTSGGPYNEQFF. The CDR3 nucleotides are TGTGCCAGCAGTTTACTCAGGACTAGCGGGGGTCCCTACAATGAGCAGTTCTTC.

This clonotype has just a few counts. Here the CDR3 DNA reads TGTGCCAGCAGTTACAAAGCTGGAGCAGGGATCGATGAAAAACTGTTTTTT. It specifies CASSYKAGAGIDEKLFF. The chain uses TRBV6-5 and TRBJ1-4; D might be TRBD1 (5 bases). Trimming took 2 bases from V and 6 from J, leaving 19 bases between them. CDR1 and CDR2 from the germline V gene are MNHEY and SVGAGI. The CDR3 has 17 amino acids.